This T cell receptor beta chain was found in a study of OX40 agonist ivuxolimab in advanced cancers. The study sampled blood at baseline, cycle 4 day 1, and cycle 7 day 1. Sequenced by immunoSEQ multiplex PCR; TCRdb stores in-frame clones only, minus some. The data show roughly 90,000 clones, with approximately 91% seen just once and around 0.71% held by the top ten. Concerning this clone: The antigen is unknown.

The V segment lost 0 bases and the J segment 4 bases; nucleotides outside the gene matches: 5. The CDR3 contains 15 residues. CDR1 and CDR2 (germline): ENHRY, SYGVKD. Study-wide points: It was not determined which antigens were specifically recognized by the peripheral T cells that had undergone clonal expansion. Among the lowest levels of clonal expansion were found in partial responders at 0.1-3.0 mg/kg. Relative to CD4+ cells, CD8+ T cells on average had more expanded clones.

The J gene is TRBJ2-5, the V gene TRBV10-3; 7 nucleotides agree with TRBD2. The clonotype comes from an adult with an advanced solid tumor such as melanoma, head and neck, liver or kidney cancer. The source was CD4+ or CD8+ T cells sorted from blood, collected in a trial of the OX40 agonist ivuxolimab. The CDR3 is CAISESPIAGETQYF. DNA of the CDR3: TGTGCCATCAGTGAGTCTCCCATAGCGGGAGAGACCCAGTACTTC.